These 12 T cell receptor beta chains came from one sample sequenced in a study of blood T cell repertoires in COVID-19. Sequenced by immunoSEQ multiplex PCR; TCRdb stores in-frame clones only, minus some. Of fewer than 650,000 clones detected, around 90% appear once; the ten largest clones hold roughly 7.3%. The sequenced material came from peripheral blood. Receptors were obtained from a woman between 45 and 60 years old with COVID-19, enrolled during active disease.

The chain links TRBV19 to TRBJ1-6, with 7 bases identical to TRBD1. With 9 bases clipped from V and 2 bases from J, the junction kept 10 bases outside the gene matches. The germline gives CDR1 LNHDA, CDR2 SQIVND (reference sequence). The CDR3 is made up of 16 amino acids. The chain's CDR3 is CASSDDRETYNSPLHF. The CDR3 bases are TGTGCCAGCAGCGACGACAGGGAAACCTATAATTCACCCCTCCACTTT. The full variable domain, with the rest looked up from reference TRBV19 and TRBJ1-6, is DGGITQSPKYLFRKEGQNVTLSCEQNLNHDAMYWYRQDPGQGLRLIYYSQIVNDFQKGDIAEGYSVSREKKESFPLTVTSAQKNPTAFYLCASSDDRETYNSPLHFGNGTRLTVT.

Only a few counts were recorded for this clone. The chain links TRBV3-1 (or the pseudogene TRBV3-2) to TRBJ2-3; 7 positions match TRBD2. J gave up 2 bases and V 4 bases, and 6 bases lay outside the gene matches. Germline CDR1 reads LGHDT; CDR2 reads YNNKEL (reference sequence). This CDR3 comprises 15 residues. CDR3 sequence: CASSRGGADTDTQYF. The DNA for the CDR3 is TGTGCCAGCAGCCGGGGAGGGGCTGACACAGATACGCAGTATTTT.

This rearrangement joins TRBV18 to TRBJ2-2, with D possibly being TRBD2 (6 bases). The CDR3 runs to 16 residues. The V end was cut by 1 base, the J end by 1 base, with 10 bases between. Germline V gives CDR1 KGHSH, CDR2 LQKENI. The CDR3 DNA reads as TGTGCCAGCTCACCACGGCGGGGTCAGAACACCGGGGAGCTGTTTTTT. Translated, it gives CASSPRRGQNTGELFF.

This clone was observed a few times. V gene TRBV6-5 combines with J gene TRBJ1-1, with 11 bases that match TRBD1. Looked up from germline, CDR1 is MNHEY and CDR2 is SVGAGI. CDR3 length: 14 amino acids. The ends lost 6 bases at V and 5 bases at J; junction bases unmatched: 5. The CDR3 region has the DNA TGTGCCAGCAGCCGGGGACAGGGGGGGACTGAAGCTTTCTTT. This gives the protein CASSRGQGGTEAFF.

The chain combines TRBV29-1 with TRBJ2-1; 10 nucleotides align to TRBD1. V was pared by 6 bases and J by 7 bases, with 12 bases of the junction left unmatched. The germline V gene has CDR1 SQVTM and CDR2 ANQGSEA. The CDR3 length is 15 residues. Here the CDR3 DNA reads TGCAGCGTCGGGGACCCGGGACAGGGGTTAAATGAGCAGTTCTTC. Protein sequence: CSVGDPGQGLNEQFF.

The chain carries TRBV5-1 and TRBJ1-2; 8 bases align to TRBD1. The CDR3 consists of 15 residues. With 2 bases clipped from V and 8 bases from J, the junction kept 11 bases outside the gene matches. Looked up from germline, CDR1 is SGHRS and CDR2 is YFSETQ. The CDR3 loop reads CASSLSGQGLYGYTF. The CDR3 nucleotides are TGCGCCAGCAGCTTATCAGGACAGGGTCTGTACGGCTACACCTTC.

This rearrangement joins TRBV24-1 to TRBJ2-1; D gene unclear. The V and J ends lost 9 bases and 5 bases respectively, with 10 bases between them. The germline V gene encodes CDR1 KGHDR and CDR2 SFDVKD. CDR3 length: 12 amino acids. CDR3 sequence: CATSTSDNEQFF. The CDR3 nucleotides are TGTGCCACCTCAACCTCAGACAATGAGCAGTTCTTC.

This chain connects TRBV5-1 to TRBJ2-1, with D possibly being TRBD2 (6 bases). The ends were cut back, 3 bases at V and 7 bases at J, with 17 bases in the middle. Per germline, CDR1 SGHRS and CDR2 YFSETQ. The length of the CDR3 is 15 residues. The CDR3: CASSSAGTPVNEQFF. CDR3 DNA sequence: TGCGCCAGCAGCTCGGCCGGGACTCCAGTTAATGAGCAGTTCTTC.

The V and J genes are TRBV7-6 and TRBJ2-2, with TRBD1 identical over 7 bases. The CDR3 is 14 residues long. Trimming removed 1 base from V and 5 bases from J; junction bases left unmatched: 1. CDR1 and CDR2 (germline): SGHVS, FNYEAQ. CDR3 sequence: CASSLDRGTGELFF. In DNA form, the CDR3 reads TGTGCCAGCAGCTTAGACAGGGGAACCGGGGAGCTGTTTTTT.

V usage is TRBV5-1 and J usage is TRBJ2-3; D is perhaps TRBD2 (5 bases). The CDR3 extends over 13 amino acids. Germline values: CDR1 SGHRS, CDR2 YFSETQ. The V and J ends lost 7 bases and 6 bases respectively, with 15 bases between them. The CDR3 nucleotides read TGCGCCAGCCACTTAGGACTCGGGGATACGCAGTATTTT. It translates to CASHLGLGDTQYF.

The chain uses TRBV10-2 and TRBJ1-1; D is possibly TRBD1 (5 bases). The CDR3 sequence is 19 residues long. The germline V gene encodes CDR1 WSHSY and CDR2 SAAADI. Trimming pared 1 base from V and 5 bases from J, leaving 26 bases between. The CDR3, as DNA: TGCGCCAGCAGTGAGTACTCTGGGCCGAGACTTGGGGCTGGGACTGAAGCTTTCTTT. It specifies CASSEYSGPRLGAGTEAFF.

The chain carries TRBV13 and TRBJ2-2, with 11 bases aligning to TRBD2. J gave up 8 bases and V 5 bases, and 4 bases lay outside the gene matches. The CDR3 has 14 amino acids. CDR1 is PRHDT, CDR2 FYEKMQ, per germline (reference sequence). In DNA form, the CDR3 reads TGTGCCAGCAGCGCAAGACTAGCGGGGGGGGAGCTGTTTTTT. Translated, it gives CASSARLAGGELFF.